These 23 T cell receptor beta chains share one sample of origin, sequenced in a study of PD-L1 blockade in urothelial cancer. The data were produced by immunoSEQ multiplex PCR, yet TCRdb's version contains in-frame clones alone and is incomplete. The repertoire holds around 110,000 clones, with about 89% as singletons. Time point defined: peripheral blood 6 weeks after treatment start. This material consisted of PBMCs, taken around atezolizumab (anti-PD-L1) treatment. Receptors were obtained from a man between 60 and 70 years old with urothelial cancer.

The chain links TRBV7-2 to TRBJ1-2; D remains unclear. From germline, CDR1 is SGHTA and CDR2 FQGNSA. Between the trimmed V and J ends, which lost 3 bases and 4 bases, there was a span of 9 bases. CDR3 length equals 13 residues. CDR3 sequence reads: CASSLDSGYGYTF. The CDR3 DNA sequence: TGTGCCAGCAGCTTGGACTCGGGCTATGGCTACACCTTC.

The chain carries TRBV5-1 and TRBJ2-5; TRBD2 is a possible D gene (5 bases). The length of the CDR3 is 13 residues. V shed 6 bases and J shed 3 bases, with 12 bases lying between them. Germline assignment: CDR1 SGHRS and CDR2 YFSETQ. The CDR3 is CASKEVGEETQYF. The DNA of the CDR3 is TGCGCCAGCAAGGAGGTGGGAGAAGAGACCCAGTACTTC. The full variable domain, completed using reference TRBV5-1 and TRBJ2-5, is KAGVTQTPRYLIKTRGQQVTLSCSPISGHRSVSWYQQTPGQGLQFLFEYFSETQRNKGNFPGRFSGRQFSNSRSEMNVSTLELGDSALYLCASKEVGEETQYFGPGTRLLVL.

The V call is TRBV11-3, the J call TRBJ1-6, with 7 bases aligning to TRBD1. V trimming: 5 bases; J trimming: 4 bases; junction bases outside the gene matches: 8. The CDR3 consists of 16 residues. CDR1 SGHNT and CDR2 YENEEA come from the germline V gene. The CDR3 sequence: CASSPTGPPYNSPLHF. The DNA for the CDR3 is TGTGCCAGCAGCCCGACAGGGCCCCCTTATAATTCACCCCTCCACTTT.

The V and J genes are TRBV6-1 and TRBJ1-5; no clear D gene. V was cut by 6 bases and J by 4 bases, with 10 bases left in between. The CDR3 is made up of 13 amino acids. CDR1 and CDR2 from the germline V gene are MNHNS and SASEGT. As DNA, the CDR3 is TGTGCCAGCAGGACGGCAGGAAATCAGCCCCAGCATTTT. Translating gives CASRTAGNQPQHF.

The J gene is TRBJ2-7, the V gene TRBV13; a weak D match, TRBD1 (5 bases). The length of the CDR3 is 17 residues. With 2 bases removed from V and 6 bases from J, the gap between germline ends came to 23 bases. CDR1 and CDR2 from the germline V gene are PRHDT and FYEKMQ (reference sequence). Here the CDR3 reads CASSLKFQGNLFSEQYF. Written as DNA, the CDR3 is TGTGCCAGCAGCTTAAAATTTCAGGGAAACTTGTTTAGCGAGCAGTACTTC.

This clone was seen a few times. The CDR3 reads CASSAPDRGPKDPYNEQFF. As DNA, the CDR3 is TGTGCCAGCAGCGCTCCGGACAGGGGGCCTAAGGACCCCTACAATGAGCAGTTCTTC. The chain carries TRBV9 and TRBJ2-1; 11 bases are a match to TRBD1. The CDR3 is 19 residues long. The junction had 13 bases not matched to a gene; V was cut back by 3 bases and J by 2 bases. The germline V gene has CDR1 SGDLS and CDR2 YYNGEE.

J is TRBJ1-1 and V is TRBV29-1, with D perhaps TRBD1 (5 bases). Deletions cut 2 bases from V and 5 bases from J, with 12 bases between. The CDR3 has 13 amino acids. Germline V gives CDR1 SQVTM, CDR2 ANQGSEA. CDR3 sequence: CSVELRVGTEAFF. In nucleotides, the CDR3 is TGCAGCGTTGAACTCAGGGTCGGGACTGAAGCTTTCTTT.

This clone was detected many times. V and J are TRBV27 and TRBJ1-1; possibly TRBD1 for D (5 bases). The CDR3 runs to 13 residues. Germline CDR1 is MNHEY and CDR2 is SMNVEV (reference sequence). Trimming shortened V by 5 bases and J by 4 bases, and 11 bases separated the two germline ends. The CDR3 sequence is CASSLKGLTEAFF. CDR3 DNA: TGTGCCAGCAGTCTCAAGGGACTCACTGAAGCTTTCTTT.

The J gene is TRBJ1-2, the V gene TRBV28, with D perhaps TRBD1 (6 bases). Germline assignment: CDR1 MDHEN and CDR2 SYDVKM. CDR3 length equals 14 residues. The ends were cut back, 6 bases at V and 8 bases at J, with 19 bases in the middle. CDR3 sequence reads: CASRLQGGRGGYTF. The CDR3, as DNA: TGTGCCAGCAGGCTACAGGGTGGGCGTGGCGGCTACACCTTC.

The chain joins TRBV7-9 to TRBJ1-1; 7 bases agree with TRBD1. With V trimmed by 6 bases and J by 2 bases, 3 bases remained unmatched. Germline V gene lookup returns CDR1 SEHNR and CDR2 FQNEAQ (reference sequence). The CDR3 runs 13 residues. The CDR3 region is CASSTGENTEAFF. The CDR3, as DNA: TGTGCCAGCAGTACAGGGGAAAACACTGAAGCTTTCTTT.

The rearrangement links TRBV5-1 to TRBJ2-7, with 8 bases that match TRBD1. This CDR3 has 16 residues. CDR1 SGHRS and CDR2 YFSETQ come from the germline V gene. Trimming removed 6 bases from V and 1 base from J; junction bases left unmatched: 12. The CDR3 reads CASKSGTGTASYEQYF. Here the CDR3 DNA reads TGCGCCAGCAAATCCGGGACAGGCACTGCTTCCTACGAGCAGTACTTC.

The V call is TRBV7-6, the J call TRBJ1-5, with TRBD1 as a possible D gene (6 bases). The V gene's germline CDR1 is SGHVS and CDR2 FNYEAQ. V dropped 2 bases and J dropped 6 bases, with 11 bases sitting between them. This CDR3 region has 14 residues. CDR3 sequence (DNA): TGTGCCAGCAGCTTATCCAGGGGAAGTCAGCCCCAGCATTTT. Amino acids: CASSLSRGSQPQHF.

The chain joins TRBV28 to TRBJ1-6, with no clear D. V lost 3 bases, J lost 7 bases, and 13 bases lay in between. The CDR3 spans 15 residues. Germline V lookup: CDR1 MDHEN, CDR2 SYDVKM. The CDR3 sequence: CASSLARGRNSPLHF. The CDR3, as DNA: TGTGCCAGCAGTTTGGCGCGGGGAAGGAATTCACCCCTCCACTTT.

The genes are TRBV7-3 and TRBJ1-1; TRBD1 matches 10 bases. This CDR3 has 14 amino acids. V was pared by 6 bases and J by 4 bases, with 5 bases of the junction left unmatched. CDR1 is SGHTA, CDR2 FQGTGA, per germline. This CDR3 is CASRTGQGSTEAFF. The CDR3 DNA reads as TGTGCCAGCAGGACGGGACAGGGGAGCACTGAAGCTTTCTTT.

The chain couples TRBV6-1 to TRBJ2-5; TRBD2 aligns across 9 bases. This CDR3 has 15 residues. Looked up from germline, CDR1 is MNHNS and CDR2 is SASEGT. J was trimmed by 7 bases and V by 4 bases; bases with no gene match: 10. The CDR3 reads CASSGSSSGISTQYF. The CDR3 DNA reads TGTGCCAGCAGTGGCTCCTCTAGCGGGATATCGACCCAGTACTTC.

In this sample, this clone turned up once. The chain joins TRBV9 to TRBJ2-7; D perhaps matches TRBD2 (6 bases). Between the trimmed V and J ends, which lost 4 bases and 1 base, there was a span of 15 bases. The CDR3 sequence is 15 residues long. Germline CDR1 SGDLS, CDR2 YYNGEE. The CDR3 sequence: CASSQGRSPSYEQYF. The CDR3 DNA sequence: TGTGCCAGCAGCCAAGGGAGGTCCCCGTCCTACGAGCAGTACTTC.

This chain joins TRBV18 and TRBJ1-4; 7 bases line up with TRBD1. Germline assignment: CDR1 KGHSH and CDR2 LQKENI. The V segment lost 2 bases and the J segment 8 bases; nucleotides outside the gene matches: 5. CDR3 length: 14 residues. The CDR3 DNA reads as TGTGCCAGCTCACCAAGCAGGGGGTTCGAAAAACTGTTTTTT. It specifies CASSPSRGFEKLFF.

V is TRBV11-2 and J is TRBJ2-3; TRBD2 aligns across 10 bases. Losses at the gene ends were 5 bases for V and 2 bases for J; bases not matched to a gene: 7. The germline gives CDR1 SGHAT, CDR2 FQNNGV. The CDR3 loop spans 16 amino acids. CDR3: CASSRERGGHTDTQYF. CDR3 DNA: TGTGCCAGCAGCCGCGAGCGGGGGGGCCACACAGATACGCAGTATTTT.

The gene calls are TRBV27 and TRBJ1-1; TRBD1 might be the D (6 bases). Germline assignment: CDR1 MNHEY and CDR2 SMNVEV (reference sequence). The V gene lost 5 bases and the J gene lost 1 base, with 11 bases spanning the gap. This CDR3 is built from 14 residues. CDR3 in amino acids: CASSLMTGNTEAFF. The CDR3 DNA reads TGTGCCAGCAGTCTCATGACAGGGAACACTGAAGCTTTCTTT.

This CDR3 is CASSQVAGDTEAFF. CDR3 in DNA: TGCGCCAGCAGCCAAGTGGCGGGGGACACTGAAGCTTTCTTT. V is TRBV4-1 and J is TRBJ1-1, with D perhaps matching TRBD1 (5 bases). The germline V gene encodes CDR1 MGHRA and CDR2 YSYEKL. CDR3 length equals 14 residues. V shed 1 base and J shed 3 bases, with 9 bases lying between them.

The J gene is TRBJ2-7, the V gene TRBV11-2, with 11 bases aligning to TRBD1. Germline-derived CDR1 and CDR2 are SGHAT and FQNNGV. This CDR3 comprises 18 residues. V shed 3 bases, J shed 5 bases, and the junction held 15 bases outside the gene matches. In DNA form, the CDR3 reads TGTGCCAGCAGCTTCTTAGGACAGGGGGCAGGGTCTTTCCACGAGCAGTACTTC. Protein: CASSFLGQGAGSFHEQYF.

The genes are TRBV5-5 and TRBJ2-3; 14 positions match TRBD2. Trimming took 4 bases from V and 3 from J; bases not matched to a gene: 7. Germline-derived CDR1 and CDR2 are SGHKS and YYEKEE (reference sequence). The CDR3 has 17 residues. CDR3 sequence reads: CASSRRLAGGPTDTQYF. As DNA, the CDR3 is TGTGCCAGCAGCAGACGACTAGCGGGAGGGCCGACAGATACGCAGTATTTT. The full variable domain, in which reference TRBV5-5 and TRBJ2-3 provide the parts outside the CDR3, is DAGVTQSPTHLIKTRGQQVTLRCSPISGHKSVSWYQQVLGQGPQFIFQYYEKEERGRGNFPDRFSARQFPNYSSELNVNALLLGDSALYLCASSRRLAGGPTDTQYFGPGTRLTVL.

The chain combines TRBV5-1 with TRBJ2-5, with D unclear. V lost 5 bases to trimming and J lost 0 bases, with 11 bases between them. CDR3 length: 14 amino acids. Germline CDR1 and CDR2: SGHRS and YFSETQ. The CDR3 DNA reads TGCGCCAGCAGATCAACAGAGTACCAAGAGACCCAGTACTTC. This translates into CASRSTEYQETQYF.